These T cell receptor beta chains were read from a single sample in a study of T-cell memory formation after mild COVID-19. In TCRdb, the 5' RACE reads were re-called with MiXCR into one record per CDR3 protein. The table lists roughly 450,000 distinct CDR3 sequences, over 15% of them singletons, with more than 9% in the top ten. The sequencing sample was made of PBMCs or a T cell subset sorted from them (not recorded which). The receptors shown here come from an adult woman who had mild COVID-19 (a few samples of this study predate the infection). Cell type and time point are not known. Each CDR3 is given with its conserved first and last residue. The D gene is left open where the match is weak. Only part of the rows carry a size: once, few, many, or a class if the clone is expanded.

>TRBV2|TRBJ2-7|TRBD2|few
CASSEPGLAGPYEQYF
TGTGCCAGCAGTGAGCCGGGACTAGCGGGACCTTACGAGCAGTACTTC
>TRBV2|TRBJ1-3|-|-
CASSVYSGNTIYF
TGTGCCAGCAGTGTGTACTCTGGAAACACCATATATTTT
>TRBV7-2|TRBJ2-5|-|-
CASSSFAGRETQYF
TGTGCCAGCAGCTCCTTCGCGGGGCGGGAGACCCAGTACTTC
>TRBV2|TRBJ2-2|-|few
CASPSGPNTGELFF
TGTGCCAGCCCCTCGGGGCCGAACACCGGGGAGCTGTTTTTT
>TRBV18|TRBJ1-6|-|few
CASSRLQRSSSYNSPLHF
TGTGCCAGCTCACGACTGCAGCGTTCGAGCTCCTATAATTCACCCCTCCACTTT
>TRBV5-5|TRBJ2-7|-|few
CASSLLGNPLDEQYF
TGTGCCAGCAGCTTGTTAGGGAATCCTCTGGACGAGCAGTACTTC
>TRBV20-1|TRBJ2-1|-|many
CSASVLLGSGEQFF
TGCAGTGCTAGTGTACTCCTGGGGTCAGGCGAGCAGTTCTTC
>TRBV25-1|TRBJ1-1|-|-
CAVGRDWDTEAFF
TGTGCCGTCGGGCGGGACTGGGACACTGAAGCTTTCTTT
>TRBV12-3/TRBV12-4|TRBJ1-1|-|-
CASSLGPDTEAFF
TGTGCCAGCAGTTTAGGTCCCGACACTGAAGCTTTCTTT
>TRBV9|TRBJ1-2|-|many
CASSVDSNYGYTF
TGTGCCAGCAGCGTGGACAGTAACTATGGCTACACCTTC
>TRBV7-2|TRBJ2-3|-|few
CASSLESFRHRADTQYF
TGTGCCAGCAGCTTAGAATCGTTCCGCCATCGGGCCGATACGCAGTATTTT
>TRBV5-1|TRBJ2-7|-|few
CASSQGTSTYEQYF
TGCGCCAGCAGCCAAGGAACCTCCACCTACGAGCAGTACTTC
>TRBV7-9|TRBJ2-1|-|few
CASSFQGGDSYNEQFF
TGTGCCAGCAGCTTCCAAGGAGGCGATTCCTACAATGAGCAGTTCTTC
>TRBV7-9|TRBJ2-3|TRBD1|-
CASSLERQGADTQYF
TGTGCCAGCAGCTTAGAGAGGCAGGGGGCAGATACGCAGTATTTT
>TRBV27|TRBJ1-1|-|few
CASRNKGSGGTEAFF
TGTGCCAGCAGGAATAAAGGCTCGGGGGGCACTGAAGCTTTCTTT
>TRBV5-1|TRBJ1-6|TRBD1|-
CASSIDRVRNSPLHF
TGCGCCAGCAGTATTGACAGGGTCAGGAATTCACCCCTCCACTTT
>TRBV12-3/TRBV12-4|TRBJ2-5|-|-
CASSLRETALAAQYF
TGTGCCAGCAGCTTAAGGGAGACCGCCTTAGCGGCCCAGTACTTC
>TRBV7-6|TRBJ2-2|-|-
CASSARSLANTGELFF
TGTGCCAGCAGCGCGCGTAGTCTTGCCAACACCGGGGAGCTGTTTTTT
>TRBV5-4|TRBJ2-1|TRBD2|-
CASSGGSGTSGSNEQFF
TGTGCCAGCAGCGGCGGCAGCGGGACTAGCGGGAGTAATGAGCAGTTCTTC
>TRBV7-9|TRBJ2-7|-|many
CASSFTRVGSYEQYF
TGTGCCAGCAGCTTTACCAGGGTGGGCTCCTACGAGCAGTACTTC
>TRBV7-9|TRBJ2-5|-|few
CASSPGSKTQYF
TGTGCCAGCAGTCCGGGTTCCAAGACCCAGTACTTC
>TRBV14|TRBJ2-2|-|-
CASSQEGVRAGELFF
TGTGCCAGCAGCCAAGAGGGCGTTCGGGCCGGGGAGCTGTTTTTT
>TRBV12-3/TRBV12-4|TRBJ1-1|-|-
CASRNQGQGVNTEAFF
TGTGCCAGCAGAAACCAGGGACAAGGGGTGAACACTGAAGCTTTCTTT
>TRBV12-3/TRBV12-4|TRBJ1-1|-|-
CASRDDRIEAFF
TGTGCCAGCAGAGACGACAGAATTGAAGCTTTCTTT
>TRBV29-1|TRBJ2-2|-|few
CSVEDLQGNTGELFF
TGCAGCGTTGAAGATTTGCAGGGTAACACCGGGGAGCTGTTTTTT
>TRBV20-1|TRBJ1-1|-|-
CSARVRGLGEAFF
TGCAGTGCTAGAGTACGTGGCTTAGGAGAAGCTTTCTTT
>TRBV5-1|TRBJ2-1|-|few
CASSFGYRGEQFF
TGCGCCAGCAGCTTTGGATACAGAGGCGAGCAGTTCTTC
>TRBV4-1|TRBJ2-5|TRBD2|-
CASSLHASGGGWKETQYF
TGCGCCAGCAGCCTCCACGCTAGCGGGGGGGGTTGGAAAGAGACCCAGTACTTC
>TRBV12-3/TRBV12-4|TRBJ1-4|-|few
CASRWGRRNEKLFF
TGTGCCAGTAGGTGGGGGAGGAGAAATGAAAAACTGTTTTTT
>TRBV20-1|TRBJ2-3|-|few
CSVLSDTQYF
TGCAGTGTTCTTTCAGATACGCAGTATTTT
>TRBV5-1|TRBJ2-6|TRBD2|-
CASSLSGGPGANVLTF
TGCGCCAGCAGCTTGTCGGGGGGTCCCGGGGCCAACGTCCTGACTTTC
>TRBV12-3/TRBV12-4|TRBJ2-1|TRBD1|-
CASSLWDRDGAYGNEQFF
TGTGCCAGCAGTTTATGGGACAGGGATGGCGCCTACGGCAATGAGCAGTTCTTC
>TRBV4-1|TRBJ1-1|TRBD1|-
CASSPQQGGSTEAFF
TGCGCCAGCAGCCCTCAACAGGGGGGAAGCACTGAAGCTTTCTTT